One sample yielded the 18 T cell receptor beta chains listed below, sequenced in a study of cytomegalovirus exposure and HLA in healthy donors. With 60 Vbeta and 13 Jbeta primers, the PCR was carried out. Assay used: immunoSEQ multiplex PCR; TCRdb lists only in-frame clones, some missing. The table records roughly 150,000 clones, roughly 79% of them present only once. The sample was PBMCs. These receptors originate from a woman between 40 and 50 years old in good health and CMV-seronegative.

The chain links TRBV18 to TRBJ2-5; TRBD2 agrees at 7 bases. Germline V gene sequence: CDR1 KGHSH, CDR2 LQKENI. The CDR3 length is 13 residues. V lost 2 bases, J lost 7 bases, and 4 bases stayed unmatched. CDR3 coding DNA: TGTGCCAGCTCACCAGAAACGGGGGGGACCCAGTACTTC. Translated, it gives CASSPETGGTQYF.

The chain recombines TRBV27 with TRBJ2-7, with D uncertain. Germline-derived CDR1 and CDR2 are MNHEY and SMNVEV (reference sequence). The CDR3 covers 16 residues. V lost 6 bases, J lost 0 bases, and 18 bases lay in between. The CDR3 spells CASSPIRVYSSYEQYF. CDR3 nucleotides: TGTGCCAGCAGCCCCATCCGGGTTTATAGCTCCTACGAGCAGTACTTC.

The rearrangement joins TRBV5-8 to TRBJ2-5; D gene uncertain. Germline V gene sequence: CDR1 SGHTS, CDR2 YDEGEE. The CDR3 loop spans 12 amino acids. Trimming shortened V by 4 bases and J by 3 bases, and 7 bases separated the two germline ends. As DNA, the CDR3 is TGTGCCAGCAGCCCGTATGAAGAGACCCAGTACTTC. Its translation: CASSPYEETQYF.

The V and J genes are TRBV28 and TRBJ2-7, with a tentative D call TRBD1 (6 bases). This CDR3 spans 13 amino acids. Per the germline V gene, CDR1 is MDHEN and CDR2 is SYDVKM. Trimming removed 3 bases from V and 3 bases from J, with 9 bases in between. The CDR3 sequence is CASSLGHIYEQYF. Here the CDR3 DNA reads TGTGCCAGCAGTTTGGGACACATCTACGAGCAGTACTTC. The full variable domain, in which reference TRBV28 and TRBJ2-7 provide the parts outside the CDR3, is DVKVTQSSRYLVKRTGEKVFLECVQDMDHENMFWYRQDPGLGLRLIYFSYDVKMKEKGDIPEGYSVSREKKERFSLILESASTNQTSMYLCASSLGHIYEQYFGPGTRLTVT.

The chain is built from TRBV30 and TRBJ2-5; D is ambiguous. The V gene's germline CDR1 is GTSNPN and CDR2 SVGIG (reference sequence). This CDR3 comprises 14 residues. V lost 0 bases to trimming and J lost 5 bases, with 13 bases between them. The CDR3 here is CAWSVFGSGETQYF. The CDR3 DNA reads TGTGCCTGGAGTGTATTTGGCTCCGGGGAGACCCAGTACTTC.

J is TRBJ1-2 and V is TRBV30; D ambiguous. Trimming took off 8 bases at V and 6 bases at J, with 4 bases between the two ends. CDR1 and CDR2 (germline): GTSNPN, SVGIG (reference sequence). The CDR3 spans 8 residues. The CDR3: CAQNGYTF. CDR3 bases: TGTGCCCAGAATGGCTACACCTTC.

About this clone itself: Its ends do not fully match the called genes, so a read error is possible. The chain has TRBV6-5 and TRBJ2-7; 14 bases fit TRBD2. This CDR3 is built from 13 residues. Per germline, CDR1 MNHEY and CDR2 SVGAGI. CDR3 in amino acids: CASRGTSGRYHQF. The CDR3 DNA reads TGTGCCAGCAGGGGGACTAGCGGGAGATACCACCAATTC.

The chain employs TRBV9 and TRBJ2-1, with TRBD1 matching over 11 bases. J lost 7 bases, V lost 0 bases, and 6 bases had no gene match. Per the germline V gene, CDR1 is SGDLS and CDR2 is YYNGEE. The CDR3 runs to 16 residues. The CDR3 DNA sequence: TGTGCCAGCAGCGTAGGCTCGGGACAGGGGGAAAATGAGCAGTTCTTC. It is translated as CASSVGSGQGENEQFF.

Here the CDR3 reads CASGREDYNEQFF. CDR3 sequence (DNA): TGTGCCAGCGGTCGGGAGGACTACAATGAGCAGTTCTTC. The rearrangement links TRBV6-6 to TRBJ2-1, with TRBD2 matching over 7 bases. Trimming cost V 8 bases and J 3 bases; bases outside gene matches: 4. The CDR3 is 13 amino acids. Germline lookup yields CDR1 MNHNY and CDR2 SVGAGI (reference sequence).

V and J are TRBV27 and TRBJ1-1; perhaps TRBD1 as D (5 bases). The ends were cut back, 4 bases at V and 1 base at J, with 16 bases in the middle. The germline gives CDR1 MNHEY, CDR2 SMNVEV (reference sequence). The length of the CDR3 is 16 residues. The CDR3 bases are TGTGCCAGCAGTTCATTCCAAAGAACAGGGAACACTGAAGCTTTCTTT. Translated: CASSSFQRTGNTEAFF.

This clone was observed a few times. The genes are TRBV6-6 and TRBJ1-1; 7 bases match TRBD1. Unmatched junction bases numbered 9, after V lost 7 bases and J lost 10 bases. Germline V gene data show CDR1 as MNHNY and CDR2 as SVGAGI (reference sequence). This CDR3 spans 12 amino acids. The CDR3 is CASKLDRDGAFF. CDR3 in DNA: TGTGCCAGCAAACTCGACAGGGATGGAGCTTTCTTT.

The V gene is TRBV15, the J gene TRBJ2-6; weak D call: TRBD1 (6 bases). Trimming took 3 bases from V and 0 from J, leaving 15 bases between them. Germline V gene lookup returns CDR1 LNHNV and CDR2 YYDKDF (reference sequence). The CDR3 length is 18 residues. CDR3 nucleotide sequence: TGTGCCACCAGCAGCCCGAGGGACAAAATCTCTGGGGCCAACGTCCTGACTTTC. Translating it yields CATSSPRDKISGANVLTF.

The chain joins TRBV5-1 to TRBJ2-1, with 8 bases identical to TRBD2. This CDR3 is 15 amino acids long. V lost 1 base to trimming and J lost 7 bases; unmatched junction nucleotides: 7. Germline V gene sequence: CDR1 SGHRS, CDR2 YFSETQ. The CDR3 sequence is CASSLSTSDRNEQFF. For the CDR3, the DNA is TGCGCCAGCAGCTTGTCGACTAGCGATCGGAATGAGCAGTTCTTC.

The V call is TRBV29-1, the J call TRBJ2-3, with TRBD2 as a possible D gene (6 bases). Germline V lookup: CDR1 SQVTM, CDR2 ANQGSEA. Trimming shortened V by 4 bases and J by 6 bases, and 20 bases separated the two germline ends. The CDR3 covers 15 residues. The CDR3 protein is CSVGGVPSPEDTQYF. In nucleotides, the CDR3 is TGCAGCGTTGGGGGGGTCCCTTCGCCGGAGGATACGCAGTATTTT.

For the CDR3, the DNA is TGTGCCAGCAGCTTAGATCACGGGACAGGGACCGGCAATGAGCAGTTCTTC. Translation: CASSLDHGTGTGNEQFF. The rearrangement joins TRBV11-3 to TRBJ2-1; 9 nucleotides match TRBD1. Germline V gene data show CDR1 as SGHNT and CDR2 as YENEEA. Germline trimming cut 0 bases from V and 6 bases from J; bases unmatched to any gene: 9. The CDR3 is made up of 17 amino acids.

The sample holds a few counts of this clone. The chain has TRBV30 and TRBJ2-6; TRBD1 is a possible D gene (5 bases). The ends were cut back, 0 bases at V and 1 base at J, with 16 bases in the middle. Per the germline V gene, CDR1 is GTSNPN and CDR2 is SVGIG (reference sequence). The CDR3 consists of 18 residues. In nucleotides, the CDR3 is TGTGCCTGGAGTGTACAGGCGTCCTGGGGATCTGGGGCCAACGTCCTGACTTTC. Amino acids: CAWSVQASWGSGANVLTF.

This clone was recorded a few times. The chain joins TRBV2 to TRBJ2-7; TRBD2 matches 7 bases. The length of the CDR3 is 13 residues. Trimming removed 6 bases from V and 0 bases from J; junction bases left unmatched: 2. CDR1 is SNHLY, CDR2 FYNNEI, per germline. The CDR3 loop is CASRVAGSYEQYF. The CDR3, as DNA: TGTGCCAGCAGGGTAGCGGGCTCCTACGAGCAGTACTTC. The variable domain in full, completed from reference TRBV2 and TRBJ2-7, reads EPEVTQTPSHQVTQMGQEVILRCVPISNHLYFYWYRQILGQKVEFLVSFYNNEISEKSEIFDDQFSVERPDGSNFTLKIRSTKLEDSAMYFCASRVAGSYEQYFGPGTRLTVT.

This sequence joins TRBV28 and TRBJ2-3, with TRBD1 identical over 12 bases. The CDR3 loop spans 17 amino acids. V lost 3 bases, J lost 2 bases, and 6 bases stayed unmatched. Per germline, CDR1 MDHEN and CDR2 SYDVKM. CDR3 residues: CASSFPGQGAFTDTQYF. CDR3 DNA sequence: TGTGCCAGCAGTTTTCCGGGACAGGGGGCCTTCACAGATACGCAGTATTTT.